This T cell receptor beta chain stems from a study of blood T cell repertoires in COVID-19. Whole-study context: Donors in the United States, Italy and Spain gave samples during acute or convalescent COVID-19.

The V gene lost 1 base and the J gene lost 1 base, with 10 bases spanning the gap. Germline loops: CDR1 SEHNR, CDR2 FQNEAQ (reference sequence). The length of the CDR3 is 15 residues. As processed by the authors: Estimates of nucleated cell counts were drawn from the amplification of reference gene primers. Clones were sequenced by immunoSEQ multiplex PCR, and TCRdb holds only the in-frame ones, with some missing. The V and J calls and clone size come from that table; D and trimming were worked out from the DNA. The repertoire holds approximately 120,000 clones, about 82% seen once, with 5% to 6% in the top ten.

This chain joins TRBV7-9 and TRBJ1-1, with D possibly matching TRBD1 (5 bases). The sequenced material came from peripheral blood. This clonotype was sampled from a human donor in a cohort sampled during active COVID-19. The CDR3 loop reads CASSLVSGKNTEAFF. The CDR3 DNA reads TGTGCCAGCAGCTTAGTATCAGGGAAGAACACTGAAGCTTTCTTT.